This T cell receptor beta chain is from a study of CD8 T cells in ankylosing spondylitis. One entry per CDR3 protein results from TCRdb running MiXCR on the 5' RACE reads. The table includes roughly 670,000 distinct CDR3 sequences, roughly 20% detected once. General study findings and limits: A motif of roughly eight highly homologous TCR beta variants was seen as apparently characteristic of ankylosing spondylitis blood.

The CDR3 length is 13 residues. CDR1 is MNHEY and CDR2 is SVGAGI in the germline V gene. V lost 6 bases and J 4 bases, leaving 10 bases between the germline ends. On this clonotype: Its target is unknown.

Sequencing was done on a sample of blood, either unsorted or a sorted T cell fraction (not recorded which). V gene TRBV6-5 combines with J gene TRBJ1-3; D possibly corresponds to TRBD1 (6 bases). This clonotype originated in a male donor with ankylosing spondylitis. CDR3 sequence reads: CASRLGQGNTIYF. CDR3 in DNA: TGTGCCAGCAGACTCGGACAGGGAAACACCATATATTTT.